This TCR beta chain was recovered during a study of T cell responses to AZD1222 COVID-19 vaccine. The repertoire was sequenced with immunoSEQ multiplex PCR; TCRdb's copy has only in-frame clones and lacks some. The sample holds approximately 150,000 clones; about 92% are singletons and the top ten take 9.5% to 15%. To note about this clone: Its antigen is undetermined.

Study outcomes and limitations: Just six people given AZD1222 tested seropositive at baseline. The study found Spike-specific TCR breadth and depth rose after two AZD1222 doses.

Trimming took 2 bases from V and 1 from J, leaving 6 bases between them. CDR3 length: 13 amino acids. Germline CDR1 reads GTSNPN; CDR2 reads SVGIG (reference sequence). The V and J genes are TRBV30 and TRBJ1-3; D is unclear. The sequence derives from an adult who had recovered from COVID-19. This sample comprised peripheral blood, obtained after recovery from COVID-19. CDR3 bases: TGTGCCTGGAGTCCGGGTTCTGGAAACACCATATATTTT. Amino acid sequence: CAWSPGSGNTIYF.